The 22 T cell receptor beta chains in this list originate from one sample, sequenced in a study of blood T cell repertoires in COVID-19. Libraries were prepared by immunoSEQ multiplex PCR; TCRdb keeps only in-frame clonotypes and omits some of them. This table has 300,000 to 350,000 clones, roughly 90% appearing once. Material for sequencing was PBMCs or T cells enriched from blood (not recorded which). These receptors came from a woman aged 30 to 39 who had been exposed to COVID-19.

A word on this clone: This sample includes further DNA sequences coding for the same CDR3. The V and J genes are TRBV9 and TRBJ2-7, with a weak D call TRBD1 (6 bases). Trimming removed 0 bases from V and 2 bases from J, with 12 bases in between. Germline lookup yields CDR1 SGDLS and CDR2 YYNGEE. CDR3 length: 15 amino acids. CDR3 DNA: TGTGCCAGCAGCGTAGCACCCGGGGACACCTACGAGCAGTACTTC. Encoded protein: CASSVAPGDTYEQYF.

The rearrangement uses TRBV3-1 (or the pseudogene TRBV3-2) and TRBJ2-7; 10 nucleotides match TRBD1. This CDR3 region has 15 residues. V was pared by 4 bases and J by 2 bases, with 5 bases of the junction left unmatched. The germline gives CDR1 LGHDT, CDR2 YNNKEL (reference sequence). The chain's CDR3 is CASSPGQGGAYEQYF. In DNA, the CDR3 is TGTGCCAGCAGCCCAGGACAGGGGGGGGCCTACGAGCAGTACTTC.

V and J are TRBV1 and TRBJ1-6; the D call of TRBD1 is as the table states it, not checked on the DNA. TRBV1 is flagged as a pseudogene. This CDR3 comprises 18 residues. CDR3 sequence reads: CTSSQDLGQGDYNSPLHF. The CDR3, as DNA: TGCACCAGCAGCCAAGATCTTGGTCAGGGGGATTATAATTCACCCCTCCACTTT.

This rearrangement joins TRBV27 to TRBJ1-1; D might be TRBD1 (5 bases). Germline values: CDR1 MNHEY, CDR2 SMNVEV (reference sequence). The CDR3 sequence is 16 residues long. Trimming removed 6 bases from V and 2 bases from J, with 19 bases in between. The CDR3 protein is CASSSLKGTLNTEAFF. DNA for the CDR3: TGTGCCAGCAGCTCACTCAAGGGGACTTTAAACACTGAAGCTTTCTTT.

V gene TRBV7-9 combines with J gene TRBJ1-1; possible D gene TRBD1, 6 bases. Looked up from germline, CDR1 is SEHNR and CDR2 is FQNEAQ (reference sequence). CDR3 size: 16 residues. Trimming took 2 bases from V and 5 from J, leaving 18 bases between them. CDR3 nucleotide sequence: TGTGCCAGCAGCTTATCACTAGGGGGTACTGGGACTGAAGCTTTCTTT. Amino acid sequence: CASSLSLGGTGTEAFF.

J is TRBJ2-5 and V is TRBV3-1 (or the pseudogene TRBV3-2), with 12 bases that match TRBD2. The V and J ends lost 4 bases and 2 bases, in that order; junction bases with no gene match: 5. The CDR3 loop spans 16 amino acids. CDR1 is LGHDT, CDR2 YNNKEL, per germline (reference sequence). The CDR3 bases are TGTGCCAGCAGCCCGACTAGCGGGGGCACACAAGAGACCCAGTACTTC. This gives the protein CASSPTSGGTQETQYF.

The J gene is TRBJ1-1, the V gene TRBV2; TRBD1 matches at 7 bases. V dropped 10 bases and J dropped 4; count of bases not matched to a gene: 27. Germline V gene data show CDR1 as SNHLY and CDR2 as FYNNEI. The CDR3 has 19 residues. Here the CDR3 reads CATSVQDSQGPTLGTEAFF. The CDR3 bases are TGTGCCACCTCGGTCCAAGACTCACAGGGGCCCACGTTGGGCACTGAAGCTTTCTTT.

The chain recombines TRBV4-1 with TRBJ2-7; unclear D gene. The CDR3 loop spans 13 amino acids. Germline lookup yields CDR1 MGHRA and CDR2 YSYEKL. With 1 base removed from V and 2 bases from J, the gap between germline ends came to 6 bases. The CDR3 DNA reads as TGCGCCAGCAGCCAAGGTAGTGCCTACGAGCAGTACTTC. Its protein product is CASSQGSAYEQYF.

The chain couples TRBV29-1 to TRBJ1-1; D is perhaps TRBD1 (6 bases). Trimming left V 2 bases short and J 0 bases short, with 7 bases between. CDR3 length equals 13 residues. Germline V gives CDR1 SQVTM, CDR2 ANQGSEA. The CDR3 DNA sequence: TGCAGCGTTGAAAAGGGGGTGAACACTGAAGCTTTCTTT. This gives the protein CSVEKGVNTEAFF.

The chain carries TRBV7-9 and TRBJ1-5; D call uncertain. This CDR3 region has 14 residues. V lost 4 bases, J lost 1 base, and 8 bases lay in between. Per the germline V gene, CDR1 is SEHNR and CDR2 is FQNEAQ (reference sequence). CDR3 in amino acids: CASSWENSNQPQHF. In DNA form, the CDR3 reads TGTGCCAGCAGCTGGGAGAACAGCAATCAGCCCCAGCATTTT. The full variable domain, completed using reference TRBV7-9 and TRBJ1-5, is DTGVSQNPRHKITKRGQNVTFRCDPISEHNRLYWYRQTLGQGPEFLTYFQNEAQLEKSRLLSDRFSAERPKGSFSTLEIQRTEQGDSAMYLCASSWENSNQPQHFGDGTRLSIL.

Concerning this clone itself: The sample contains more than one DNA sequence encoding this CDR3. CDR3 in DNA: TGCGCCAGCAGCTTGCGAGCGGGGGACGAGCAGTACTTC. It yields the protein CASSLRAGDEQYF. The chain carries TRBV5-1 and TRBJ2-7, with 8 bases fitting TRBD2. Germline CDR1 reads SGHRS; CDR2 reads YFSETQ. J lost 5 bases, V lost 1 base, and 2 bases had no gene match. The CDR3 is made up of 13 amino acids. The full variable domain, with the rest looked up from reference TRBV5-1 and TRBJ2-7, is KAGVTQTPRYLIKTRGQQVTLSCSPISGHRSVSWYQQTPGQGLQFLFEYFSETQRNKGNFPGRFSGRQFSNSRSEMNVSTLELGDSALYLCASSLRAGDEQYFGPGTRLTVT.

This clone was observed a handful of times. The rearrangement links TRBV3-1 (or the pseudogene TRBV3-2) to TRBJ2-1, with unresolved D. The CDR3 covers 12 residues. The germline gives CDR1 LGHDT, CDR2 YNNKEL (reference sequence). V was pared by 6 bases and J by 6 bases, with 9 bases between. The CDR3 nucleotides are TGTGCCAGCAGTCTTCCCCCCAATGAGCAGTTCTTC. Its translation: CASSLPPNEQFF.

CDR3 sequence: CASSGTSGGETQYF. The CDR3 DNA is TGTGCCAGCAGCGGGACTAGCGGGGGTGAGACCCAGTACTTC. The chain carries TRBV9 and TRBJ2-5, with 13 bases identical to TRBD2. The CDR3 runs 14 residues. Germline assignment: CDR1 SGDLS and CDR2 YYNGEE. V gave up 3 bases and J gave up 5 bases; unmatched junction bases: 1.

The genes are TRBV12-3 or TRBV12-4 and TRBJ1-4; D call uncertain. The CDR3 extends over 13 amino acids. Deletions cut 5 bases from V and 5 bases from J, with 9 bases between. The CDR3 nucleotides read TGTGCCAGCAGTCCGGCCAGGAATGAAAAACTGTTTTTT. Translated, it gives CASSPARNEKLFF.

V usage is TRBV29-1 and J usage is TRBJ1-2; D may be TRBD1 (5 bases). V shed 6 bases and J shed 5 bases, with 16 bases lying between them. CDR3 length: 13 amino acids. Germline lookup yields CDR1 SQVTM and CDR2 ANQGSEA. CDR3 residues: CSVAGSGGYGYTF. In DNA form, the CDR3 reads TGCAGCGTGGCGGGTAGCGGGGGATATGGCTACACCTTC.

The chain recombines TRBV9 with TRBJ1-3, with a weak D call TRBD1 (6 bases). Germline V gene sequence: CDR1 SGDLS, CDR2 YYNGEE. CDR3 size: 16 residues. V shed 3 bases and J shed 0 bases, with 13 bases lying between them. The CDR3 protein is CASSAGGPYSGNTIYF. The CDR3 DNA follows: TGTGCCAGCAGCGCGGGGGGGCCGTACTCTGGAAACACCATATATTTT.

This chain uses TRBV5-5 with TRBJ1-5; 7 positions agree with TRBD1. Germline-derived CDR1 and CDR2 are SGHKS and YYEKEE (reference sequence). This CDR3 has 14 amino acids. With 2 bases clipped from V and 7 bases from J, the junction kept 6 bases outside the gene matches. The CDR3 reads CASSFPGGDQPQHF. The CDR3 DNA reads TGTGCCAGCAGCTTTCCAGGGGGAGACCAGCCCCAGCATTTT.

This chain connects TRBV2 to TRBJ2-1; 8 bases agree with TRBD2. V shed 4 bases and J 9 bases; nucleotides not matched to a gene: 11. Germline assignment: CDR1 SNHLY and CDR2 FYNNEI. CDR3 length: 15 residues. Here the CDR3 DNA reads TGTGCCAGCAGTGCGGCGAGGCTAGCGGGTTCTGAGCAGTTCTTC. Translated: CASSAARLAGSEQFF.

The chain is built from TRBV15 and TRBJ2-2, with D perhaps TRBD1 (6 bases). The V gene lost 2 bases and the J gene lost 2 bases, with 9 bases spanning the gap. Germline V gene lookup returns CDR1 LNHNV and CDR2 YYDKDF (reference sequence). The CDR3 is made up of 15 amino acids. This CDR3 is CATSRTGHNTGELFF. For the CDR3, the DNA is TGTGCCACCAGCAGAACGGGACACAACACCGGGGAGCTGTTTTTT.

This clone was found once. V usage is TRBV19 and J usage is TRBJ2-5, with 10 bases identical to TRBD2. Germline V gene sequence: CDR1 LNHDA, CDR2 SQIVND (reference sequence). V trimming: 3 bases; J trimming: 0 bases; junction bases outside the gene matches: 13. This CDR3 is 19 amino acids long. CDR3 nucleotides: TGTGCCAGTAGTATTGTATTCCTAGCGGGGGCCCTGTACCAAGAGACCCAGTACTTC. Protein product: CASSIVFLAGALYQETQYF.

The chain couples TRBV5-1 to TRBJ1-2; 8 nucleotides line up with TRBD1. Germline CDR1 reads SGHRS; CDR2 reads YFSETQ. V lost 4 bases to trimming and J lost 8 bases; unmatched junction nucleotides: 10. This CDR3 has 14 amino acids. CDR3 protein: CASSLEAQGEGYTF. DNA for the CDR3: TGCGCCAGCAGCCTGGAGGCACAGGGGGAGGGCTACACCTTC.

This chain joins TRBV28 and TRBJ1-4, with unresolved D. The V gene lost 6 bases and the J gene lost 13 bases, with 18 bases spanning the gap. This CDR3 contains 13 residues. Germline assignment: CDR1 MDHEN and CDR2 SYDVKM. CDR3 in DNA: TGTGCCAGCAGCCCCCTCGGGCCTCGGGGACTGTTTTTT. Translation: CASSPLGPRGLFF.